This T cell receptor (beta chain) was captured by sequencing in a study of T-cell reconstitution after alpha-beta-depleted transplantation in children (dated by TCRdb to about 2016). Regarding the study in general: Using TCR repertoire profiling, the study quantitatively followed how T-cell immune reconstitution unfolded in children after TCRalphabeta/CD19-depleted allogeneic hematopoietic cell transplantation.

Unmatched junction bases come to 16, with V trimmed by 3 bases and J by 11 bases. The CDR3 sequence holds 16 residues, the cysteine and phenylalanine included. The only DNA kept is the CDR3, 48 bases in frame from the first base. From the germline V gene, CDR1 is LGHNA and CDR2 is YSLEER. The study at large found these results: The apparently early recovery of alphabetaT-cell counts about two months after transplant reportedly depended on only several hundred rapidly expanded clones that came from non-depleted graft cells. The frequencies of hyperexpanded clones fell over the following months, and after one year, T-cell counts and TCRbeta diversity were mostly attributed to newly produced T cells. In some patients, high TCRbeta diversity at day 60 was attributed to recipient T cells and intrathymic progenitors that had survived conditioning.

This clonotype was seen ten or more times. What this receptor recognizes is not known. Base quality data are lacking; no much larger clone is found one base away. Library method: PCR. The sequencer was an Illumina HiSeq 2500. TCR libraries were prepared with molecular barcoding, using unique molecular identifiers to normalize TCRbeta repertoire quantification. The public reads were quality trimmed at Q25 with fastp and then assembled into clones with MiXCR by TCRdb, keeping productive beta chains. Rows are unified per CDR3 protein, each entry keeping the most common DNA and genes. This sample is represented by 98,000 or so distinct CDR3 sequences; approximately 6.6% of them were singletons. 20% to 25% of the sample lies in the top ten. Sample treatment or condition, as interpreted from the label and publication: allogeneic hematopoietic cell transplantation with graft depleted of TCRalphabeta T cells and CD19 B cells. The children who served as transplant recipients had been given grafts of TCRalphabeta/CD19-depleted allogeneic hematopoietic cells.

The receptor was isolated from a male patient aged 2 to 10 who had a stem cell transplant for acute lymphoblastic leukemia, so the T cells may come from the graft donor. The sequenced sample was PBMCs, mostly from graft donor cells, obtained 360 days after TCRalphabeta/CD19-depleted stem cell transplant. The chain couples TRBV4-3 to TRBJ1-5; 7 junctional bases match TRBD1. The DNA sequence follows: TGCGCCAGCAGCCACGATTTCGGACAGGATCCCGTGGCCCAGCATTTT. Its translation is CASSHDFGQDPVAQHF.